The 30 T cell receptor beta chains reported below all come from one sample, sequenced in a study of long-term antiretroviral therapy in people with HIV (dated by TCRdb to 2022 to 2024). Sequencing of the TRB variable region was done with the immunoSEQ hsTCRB v3.0 assay at survey level resolution. In TCRdb, the immuneACCESS table is reduced to in-frame sequences with V and J assigned. These tables do not hold every clone; where another copy was compared, an unresolved V gene accounts for under half, and the others remain unexplained. In this sample the table shows some 20,000 clones, around 84% of which occur a single time. The ten largest clones take up about 4.6% of the sample. The source was unsorted PBMCs, collected 5.9 years after starting antiretroviral therapy. All receptors come from a man aged 30 to 45 with HIV.

The chain uses TRBV30 and TRBJ2-5; TRBD1 agrees at 7 bases. The CDR3 sequence is 13 residues long. Germline V gene lookup returns CDR1 GTSNPN and CDR2 SVGIG (reference sequence). The junction had 9 bases not matched to a gene; V was cut back by 4 bases and J by 7 bases. CDR3 bases: TGTGCCTGGAAGGGCGACAGGGAAGGGACCCAGTACTTC. Its translation is CAWKGDREGTQYF.

The chain combines TRBV4-3 with TRBJ1-1; 7 nucleotides match TRBD1. Germline CDR1 reads LGHNA; CDR2 reads YSLEER. After removal of 2 bases from V and 7 bases from J, the junction contained 19 bases not matched to a gene. The CDR3 has 18 residues. CDR3 region: CASSQLGTAWGTYGEAFF. In DNA, the CDR3 is TGCGCCAGCAGCCAACTGGGGACAGCTTGGGGGACGTACGGTGAAGCTTTCTTT.

A few counts support this clone. The chain's CDR3 is CASGWGKGNQPQHF. In DNA, the CDR3 is TGTGCCAGTGGATGGGGCAAGGGCAATCAGCCCCAGCATTTT. The V gene is TRBV19, the J gene TRBJ1-5, with D perhaps matching TRBD1 (5 bases). There are 14 residues in the CDR3. Looked up from germline, CDR1 is LNHDA and CDR2 is SQIVND (reference sequence). V was pared by 8 bases and J by 2 bases, with 13 bases between. Together with reference TRBV19 and TRBJ1-5, the CDR3 gives the full variable domain: DGGITQSPKYLFRKEGQNVTLSCEQNLNHDAMYWYRQDPGQGLRLIYYSQIVNDFQKGDIAEGYSVSREKKESFPLTVTSAQKNPTAFYLCASGWGKGNQPQHFGDGTRLSIL.

V and J are TRBV6-5 and TRBJ2-7; D is uncertain. The CDR3 is made up of 15 amino acids. Per germline, CDR1 MNHEY and CDR2 SVGAGI. The V end was cut by 0 bases, the J end by 3 bases, with 12 bases between. CDR3 protein: CASSYSPRSNYEQYF. CDR3 nucleotide sequence: TGTGCCAGCAGTTACTCCCCGCGCAGTAACTACGAGCAGTACTTC.

The chain couples TRBV20-1 to TRBJ1-1; D remains ambiguous. CDR1 is DFQATT, CDR2 SNEGSKA, per germline (reference sequence). The V end was cut by 8 bases, the J end by 0 bases, with 7 bases between. The CDR3 spans 11 residues. The CDR3 nucleotides are TGCAGTAGAACTATGAACACTGAAGCTTTCTTT. Its translation: CSRTMNTEAFF.

The chain combines TRBV2 with TRBJ2-2, with D unresolved. This CDR3 has 14 amino acids. Trimming took off 8 bases at V and 0 bases at J, with 10 bases between the two ends. CDR1 is SNHLY and CDR2 is FYNNEI in the germline V gene. As DNA, the CDR3 is TGTGCCAGCTATACAGTGGCGAACACCGGGGAGCTGTTTTTT. Translation gives CASYTVANTGELFF.

The J gene is TRBJ1-1, the V gene TRBV7-9; unclear D gene. With 4 bases removed from V and 10 bases from J, the gap between germline ends came to 13 bases. Germline V gene sequence: CDR1 SEHNR, CDR2 FQNEAQ (reference sequence). This CDR3 is built from 12 residues. The DNA of the CDR3 is TGTGCCAGCAGCTGGACCTTCGAGGGAGCTTTCTTT. Amino acids: CASSWTFEGAFF. Variable domain in full (rest from reference TRBV7-9 and TRBJ1-1): DTGVSQNPRHKITKRGQNVTFRCDPISEHNRLYWYRQTLGQGPEFLTYFQNEAQLEKSRLLSDRFSAERPKGSFSTLEIQRTEQGDSAMYLCASSWTFEGAFFGQGTRLTVV.

CDR3 sequence reads: CASRDSGANVLTF. As DNA, the CDR3 is TGTGCCAGCAGGGACTCTGGGGCCAACGTCCTGACTTTC. J is TRBJ2-6 and V is TRBV7-3; D is undetermined. Germline values: CDR1 SGHTA, CDR2 FQGTGA. CDR3 size: 13 residues. Trimming removed 6 bases at V and 0 bases at J, with 3 bases between.

The rearrangement joins TRBV7-2 to TRBJ1-2; a possible D gene is TRBD1 (6 bases). This CDR3 has 15 amino acids. CDR1 is SGHTA and CDR2 is FQGNSA in the germline V gene. V was clipped by 7 bases and J by 6 bases, with 21 bases between them. The CDR3 coding sequence is TGTGCCAGCACCGATTCAGCGGTCAGGGGAAATGGCTACACCTTC. This codes for CASTDSAVRGNGYTF.

The rearrangement joins TRBV5-4 to TRBJ2-1; D possibly corresponds to TRBD2 (5 bases). The CDR3 extends over 13 amino acids. Trimming removed 4 bases at V and 10 bases at J, with 15 bases between. Germline values: CDR1 SGHNT, CDR2 YYREEE (reference sequence). The CDR3 DNA sequence: TGTGCCAGCAGCCCACTCTCGGGAACAGAGCAGTTCTTC. Protein: CASSPLSGTEQFF. The full variable domain, rest sourced from reference TRBV5-4 and TRBJ2-1, is ETGVTQSPTHLIKTRGQQVTLRCSSQSGHNTVSWYQQALGQGPQFIFQYYREEENGRGNFPPRFSGLQFPNYSSELNVNALELDDSALYLCASSPLSGTEQFFGPGTRLTVL.

The rearrangement links TRBV5-6 to TRBJ1-4; D perhaps matches TRBD1 (5 bases). CDR3 length equals 13 residues. The V and J ends lost 4 bases and 8 bases respectively, with 12 bases between them. The V gene's germline CDR1 is SGHDT and CDR2 YYEEEE. The CDR3 coding sequence is TGTGCCAGCAGCCTGGGGCGACGGGAAAAACTGTTTTTT. Encoded protein: CASSLGRREKLFF.

By share of the sample, this clone is medium-sized. The J gene is TRBJ2-7, the V gene TRBV4-1; 8 bases are a match to TRBD1. Trimming cost V 2 bases and J 6 bases; bases outside gene matches: 9. CDR1 and CDR2 (germline): MGHRA, YSYEKL. The CDR3 has 15 residues. CDR3 DNA: TGCGCCAGCAGCCAACCAGGGGGCCTCCTGTCCGAGCAGTACTTC. This gives the protein CASSQPGGLLSEQYF.

The V and J genes are TRBV7-8 and TRBJ2-2; D call uncertain. The length of the CDR3 is 14 residues. Germline loops: CDR1 SGHVS, CDR2 FQNEAQ. Deletions cut 4 bases from V and 2 bases from J, with 8 bases between. CDR3 sequence: CASSSHTNTGELFF. CDR3 coding DNA: TGTGCCAGCAGCTCCCACACAAACACCGGGGAGCTGTTTTTT.

J is TRBJ1-1 and V is TRBV15; perhaps TRBD1 as D (5 bases). Looked up from germline, CDR1 is LNHNV and CDR2 is YYDKDF (reference sequence). This CDR3 region has 14 residues. V lost 3 bases, J lost 6 bases, and 14 bases lay in between. The CDR3 DNA reads TGTGCCACCAGCAGTAGGGAGGGGAGGTCTGAAGCTTTCTTT. This translates into CATSSREGRSEAFF.

The V gene is TRBV4-1, the J gene TRBJ1-2; a possible D gene is TRBD1 (6 bases). Trimming left V 0 bases short and J 5 bases short, with 16 bases between. Germline CDR1 and CDR2: MGHRA and YSYEKL. The CDR3 is 16 residues long. The CDR3, as DNA: TGCGCCAGCAGCCAAGAGACTCTTAGGACAGCTTATGGCTACACCTTC. Its translation: CASSQETLRTAYGYTF.

This clone was picked up a small number of times. The CDR3 coding sequence is TGTGCCAGCTCGTTGCTGAGCTCTGGAAACACCATATATTTT. It yields the protein CASSLLSSGNTIYF. The gene calls are TRBV5-6 and TRBJ1-3; D uncertain. This CDR3 is 14 amino acids long. The germline V and J ends were trimmed by 7 bases and 0 bases, with 11 bases remaining between them. Germline lookup yields CDR1 SGHDT and CDR2 YYEEEE.

This chain connects TRBV10-3 to TRBJ1-4; D gene ambiguous. This CDR3 contains 13 residues. Germline lookup yields CDR1 ENHRY and CDR2 SYGVKD. Between the trimmed V and J ends, which lost 4 bases and 4 bases, there was a span of 7 bases. The CDR3 DNA reads TGTGCCATCAGTGGCGCCATTAATGAAAAACTGTTTTTT. Translating gives CAISGAINEKLFF.

In this sample, this clone turned up a few times. The chain joins TRBV7-9 to TRBJ2-7; D might be TRBD1 (5 bases). V lost 8 bases to trimming and J lost 1 base, with 12 bases between them. This CDR3 region has 13 residues. Per germline, CDR1 SEHNR and CDR2 FQNEAQ (reference sequence). The CDR3 sequence: CASEDTLSYEQYF. As DNA, the CDR3 is TGTGCCAGCGAGGACACCTTATCCTACGAGCAGTACTTC.

The chain combines TRBV11-2 with TRBJ2-7; 7 bases agree with TRBD1. There are 13 residues in the CDR3. Trimming removed 3 bases from V and 3 bases from J; junction bases left unmatched: 2. From germline, CDR1 is SGHAT and CDR2 FQNNGV. As DNA, the CDR3 is TGTGCCAGCAGCTTGGGGACAGTCTACGAGCAGTACTTC. Its protein product is CASSLGTVYEQYF.

Written as DNA, the CDR3 is TGTGCCAGTGACGGGAGGAATGAGCAGTTCTTC. This sequence encodes CASDGRNEQFF. This chain connects TRBV19 to TRBJ2-1; 7 nucleotides match TRBD2. Germline CDR1 reads LNHDA; CDR2 reads SQIVND (reference sequence). Germline trimming cut 8 bases from V and 7 bases from J; bases unmatched to any gene: 2. This CDR3 is 11 amino acids long.

The V and J genes are TRBV10-1 and TRBJ2-7, with D hard to call. Trimming left V 9 bases short and J 0 bases short, with 21 bases between. The CDR3 spans 16 residues. CDR1 and CDR2 (germline): WNHNN, SYGVQD (reference sequence). DNA of the CDR3: TGCGCCAGAGGCCACCCCCGGTATTTGAGCTCCTACGAGCAGTACTTC. Its protein is CARGHPRYLSSYEQYF.

CDR3 sequence: CASSNRAVNYGYTF. DNA for the CDR3: TGTGCCAGCAGCAATAGAGCGGTTAACTATGGCTACACCTTC. V and J are TRBV7-8 and TRBJ1-2; D ambiguous. There are 14 residues in the CDR3. Germline CDR1 SGHVS, CDR2 FQNEAQ. The V end was cut by 5 bases, the J end by 1 base, with 11 bases between.

This clone showed up just a few times. V usage is TRBV18 and J usage is TRBJ1-2, with TRBD1 as a possible D gene (6 bases). The CDR3 sequence is 13 residues long. Germline CDR1 is KGHSH and CDR2 is LQKENI. Between the trimmed V and J ends, which lost 1 base and 6 bases, there was a span of 9 bases. The CDR3 here is CASSPLQGNGYTF. The CDR3 region has the DNA TGTGCCAGCTCACCACTACAGGGTAATGGCTACACCTTC.

This sequence joins TRBV6-6 and TRBJ2-1; no definite D call. Germline-derived CDR1 and CDR2 are MNHNY and SVGAGI (reference sequence). CDR3 length: 12 residues. Trimming took 6 bases from V and 9 from J, leaving 12 bases between them. This CDR3 is CASSLEASEQFF. The CDR3 DNA reads as TGTGCCAGCAGCCTAGAAGCTAGTGAGCAGTTCTTC.

This clone has a handful of counts. J is TRBJ1-5 and V is TRBV15; 7 positions match TRBD1. Germline CDR1 reads LNHNV; CDR2 reads YYDKDF (reference sequence). V shed 0 bases, J shed 5 bases, and the junction held 1 base outside the gene matches. This CDR3 comprises 14 residues. Here the CDR3 reads CATSRDQGDQPQHF. DNA for the CDR3: TGTGCCACCAGCAGAGATCAGGGGGATCAGCCCCAGCATTTT.

The V call is TRBV5-4, the J call TRBJ2-3; D might be TRBD1 or TRBD2, each matching 5 bases. This CDR3 has 14 residues. V lost 4 bases to trimming and J lost 0 bases, with 9 bases between them. Germline values: CDR1 SGHNT, CDR2 YYREEE (reference sequence). Written as DNA, the CDR3 is TGTGCCAGCAGCGGGACCGGAAGCACAGATACGCAGTATTTT. Translating it yields CASSGTGSTDTQYF. Variable domain in full (rest from reference TRBV5-4 and TRBJ2-3): ETGVTQSPTHLIKTRGQQVTLRCSSQSGHNTVSWYQQALGQGPQFIFQYYREEENGRGNFPPRFSGLQFPNYSSELNVNALELDDSALYLCASSGTGSTDTQYFGPGTRLTVL.

The rearrangement links TRBV7-9 to TRBJ2-3; no reliable D call. Trimming removed 3 bases at V and 3 bases at J, with 13 bases between. The CDR3 is made up of 15 amino acids. Germline V gene data show CDR1 as SEHNR and CDR2 as FQNEAQ (reference sequence). The CDR3 spells CASSFTAANTDTQYF. CDR3 coding DNA: TGTGCCAGCAGCTTTACGGCGGCGAATACAGATACGCAGTATTTT.

In its sample, this clone was seen a few times. The rearrangement joins TRBV9 to TRBJ1-1; D is ambiguous. Germline V CDR1 and CDR2: SGDLS, YYNGEE. V was shortened by 4 bases and J by 6 bases, with 13 bases between the two germline ends. The CDR3 totals 13 residues. CDR3 sequence (DNA): TGTGCCAGCAGCCTACGACCGAGCTCTGAAGCTTTCTTT. This codes for CASSLRPSSEAFF. Full variable domain (outside the CDR3, taken from reference TRBV9 and TRBJ1-1): DSGVTQTPKHLITATGQRVTLRCSPRSGDLSVYWYQQSLDQGLQFLIQYYNGEERAKGNILERFSAQQFPDLHSELNLSSLELGDSALYFCASSLRPSSEAFFGQGTRLTVV.

CDR3 in DNA: TGTGCCAGCAGTTTGGGGCTTGGAGATGGCTACACCTTC. Translated, it gives CASSLGLGDGYTF. The chain uses TRBV27 and TRBJ1-2; possibly TRBD1 for D (5 bases). Germline CDR1 and CDR2: MNHEY and SMNVEV (reference sequence). This CDR3 spans 13 amino acids. V lost 3 bases and J 6 bases, leaving 11 bases between the germline ends.

The V call is TRBV2, the J call TRBJ2-7; D is unclear. The CDR3 is 10 amino acids. Germline V gene sequence: CDR1 SNHLY, CDR2 FYNNEI. Trimming took 3 bases from V and 4 from J, leaving 1 base between them. The CDR3 DNA sequence: TGTGCCAGCAGTGATTACGAGCAGTACTTC. Its protein product is CASSDYEQYF.